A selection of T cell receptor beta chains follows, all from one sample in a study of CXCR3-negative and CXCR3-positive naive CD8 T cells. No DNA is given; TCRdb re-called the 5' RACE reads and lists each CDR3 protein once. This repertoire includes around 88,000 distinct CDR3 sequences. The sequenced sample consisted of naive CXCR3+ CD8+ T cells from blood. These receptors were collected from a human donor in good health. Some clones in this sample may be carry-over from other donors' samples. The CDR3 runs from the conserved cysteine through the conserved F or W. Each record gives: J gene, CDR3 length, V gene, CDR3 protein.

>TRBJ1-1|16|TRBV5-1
CASSWVSVLENTEAFF
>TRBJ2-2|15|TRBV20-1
CSAREQGQNTGELFF
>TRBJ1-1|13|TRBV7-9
CASRDSMNTEAFF
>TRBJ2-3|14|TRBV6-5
CASSYRVRTDTQYF
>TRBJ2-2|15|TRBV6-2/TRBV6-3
CASSRQTTNTGELFF
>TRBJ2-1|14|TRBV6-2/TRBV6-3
CASRPGSDYNEQFF
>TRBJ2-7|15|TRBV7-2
CASSLGQFPSYEQYF
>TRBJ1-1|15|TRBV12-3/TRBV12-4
CASSPSGGMNTEAFF
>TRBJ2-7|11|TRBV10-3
CAVQWGYEQYF
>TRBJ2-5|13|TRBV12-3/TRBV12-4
CASSFSGQATQYF
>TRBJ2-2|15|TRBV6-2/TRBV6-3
CASREGVGDTGELFF
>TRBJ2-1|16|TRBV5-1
CASSPEGWQAYNEQFF
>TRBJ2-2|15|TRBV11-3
CASISTDREIGELFF
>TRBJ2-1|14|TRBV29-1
CSGGDSGAYNEQFF
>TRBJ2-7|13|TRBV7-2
CASSLAILDEQYF